The T cell receptor beta chain described here comes from a study of T cell changes during pregnancy in multiple sclerosis. This clone was seen once. The method was immunoSEQ multiplex PCR; TCRdb's version includes in-frame clones alone and lacks a portion of them. The profile shows 35,000 or so clones, 92% of them singletons. Germline V CDR1 and CDR2: LNHDA, SQIVND (reference sequence). V was cut by 10 bases and J by 4 bases, with 19 bases left in between. The CDR3 loop spans 14 amino acids. Material: CD4+ T cells from peripheral blood mononuclear cells, obtained after pregnancy. The chain couples TRBV19 to TRBJ2-5; possible D gene TRBD2, 5 bases. The sequence derives from a female donor with multiple sclerosis, enrolled in a pregnancy study. The CDR3 sequence is CATRRGWDGETQYF. The CDR3 DNA reads as TGTGCCACCCGGAGAGGGTGGGATGGAGAGACCCAGTACTTC. Filled out from reference TRBV19 and TRBJ2-5, the complete variable domain reads DGGITQSPKYLFRKEGQNVTLSCEQNLNHDAMYWYRQDPGQGLRLIYYSQIVNDFQKGDIAEGYSVSREKKESFPLTVTSAQKNPTAFYLCATRRGWDGETQYFGPGTRLLVL.